What follows is one T cell receptor beta chain and its context. Per the original methods: Amplifying reference gene primers gave estimates of nucleated cell counts. Libraries were prepared by immunoSEQ multiplex PCR; TCRdb keeps only in-frame clonotypes and omits some of them. Clone size and V and J calls were adopted from that table, with D and trimming inferred from the DNA. Of roughly 100,000 clones in the sample, around 83% were seen once. The data were taken from a study of blood T cell repertoires in COVID-19. Study context: The study drew acute and convalescent COVID-19 samples from the United States, Italy and Spain. PBMCs, B-cell-depleted T cells, or T cells were the source of the cDNA or gDNA that made up the material.

Germline CDR1 is MGHRA and CDR2 is YSYEKL. The V gene end was trimmed by 1 base and the J gene end by 3 bases; junction bases not matched to a gene: 2. CDR3 length: 15 residues. The TCR was taken from a woman over 75 with active or convalescent COVID-19. The gene calls are TRBV4-1 and TRBJ1-4; TRBD1 aligns across 7 bases. The sample comprised peripheral blood. The chain's CDR3 is CASSQGGTANEKLFF. The CDR3 bases are TGCGCCAGCAGCCAAGGGGGGACAGCTAATGAAAAACTGTTTTTT.